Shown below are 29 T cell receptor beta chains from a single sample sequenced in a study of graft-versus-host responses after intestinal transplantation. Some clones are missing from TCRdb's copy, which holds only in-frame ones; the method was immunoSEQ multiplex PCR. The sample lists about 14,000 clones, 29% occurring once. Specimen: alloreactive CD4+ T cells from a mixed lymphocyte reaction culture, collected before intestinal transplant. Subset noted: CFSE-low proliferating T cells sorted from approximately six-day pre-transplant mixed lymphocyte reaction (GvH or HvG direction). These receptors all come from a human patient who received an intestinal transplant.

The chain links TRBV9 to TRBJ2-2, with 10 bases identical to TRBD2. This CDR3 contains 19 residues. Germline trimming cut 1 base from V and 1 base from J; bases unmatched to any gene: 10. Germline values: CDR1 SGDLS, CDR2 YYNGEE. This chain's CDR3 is CASSVSPPASGGNTGELFF. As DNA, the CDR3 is TGTGCCAGCAGCGTAAGTCCCCCCGCTAGCGGGGGGAACACCGGGGAGCTGTTTTTT.

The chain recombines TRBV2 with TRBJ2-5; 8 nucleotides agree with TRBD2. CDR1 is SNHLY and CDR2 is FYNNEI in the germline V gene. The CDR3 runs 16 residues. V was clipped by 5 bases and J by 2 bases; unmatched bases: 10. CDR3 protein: CASSTSSPGGQETQYF. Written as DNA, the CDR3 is TGTGCCAGCAGTACCAGTAGTCCGGGAGGGCAAGAGACCCAGTACTTC.

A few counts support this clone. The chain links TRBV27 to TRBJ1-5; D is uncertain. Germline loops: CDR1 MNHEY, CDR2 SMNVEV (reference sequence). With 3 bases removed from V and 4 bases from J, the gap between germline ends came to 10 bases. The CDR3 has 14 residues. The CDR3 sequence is CASSFRSNNQPQHF. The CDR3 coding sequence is TGTGCCAGCAGTTTCAGGAGCAATAATCAGCCCCAGCATTTT.

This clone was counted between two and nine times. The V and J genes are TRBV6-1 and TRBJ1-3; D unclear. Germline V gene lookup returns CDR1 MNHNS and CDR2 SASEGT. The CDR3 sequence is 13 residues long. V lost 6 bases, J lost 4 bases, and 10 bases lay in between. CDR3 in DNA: TGTGCCAGCAGGGCCTTAGTCGGAAACACCATATATTTT. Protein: CASRALVGNTIYF.

CDR3 DNA: TGTGCCAGCAGTTACTCGACTAGCGGGAGAGATACGCAGTATTTT. It codes for CASSYSTSGRDTQYF. V and J are TRBV6-5 and TRBJ2-3; 12 bases are shared with TRBD2. The germline CDR1 and CDR2 sequences are MNHEY and SVGAGI. The junction had 0 bases not matched to a gene; V was cut back by 0 bases and J by 5 bases. The CDR3 consists of 15 residues.

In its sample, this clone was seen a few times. CDR3 residues: CASRRQGAGETQYF. Here the CDR3 DNA reads TGTGCCAGCAGACGACAGGGGGCGGGAGAGACCCAGTACTTC. V is TRBV28 and J is TRBJ2-5; TRBD1 agrees at 10 bases. In germline, CDR1 is MDHEN, CDR2 SYDVKM. The V and J ends lost 6 bases and 4 bases, in that order; junction bases with no gene match: 5. The CDR3 runs 14 residues.

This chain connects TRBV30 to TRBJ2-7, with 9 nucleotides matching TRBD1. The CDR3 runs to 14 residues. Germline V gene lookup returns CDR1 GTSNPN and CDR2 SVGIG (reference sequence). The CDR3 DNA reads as TGTGGGGTGGTACCGGGACAGGGAACCTACGAGCAGTACTTC. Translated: CGVVPGQGTYEQYF.

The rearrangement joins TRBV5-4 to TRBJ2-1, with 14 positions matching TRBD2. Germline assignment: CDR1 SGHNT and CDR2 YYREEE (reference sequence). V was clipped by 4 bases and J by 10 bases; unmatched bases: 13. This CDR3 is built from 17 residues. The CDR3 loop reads CASSNGLAGGLNGEQFF. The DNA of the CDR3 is TGTGCCAGCAGCAACGGACTAGCGGGAGGCCTCAATGGGGAGCAGTTCTTC.

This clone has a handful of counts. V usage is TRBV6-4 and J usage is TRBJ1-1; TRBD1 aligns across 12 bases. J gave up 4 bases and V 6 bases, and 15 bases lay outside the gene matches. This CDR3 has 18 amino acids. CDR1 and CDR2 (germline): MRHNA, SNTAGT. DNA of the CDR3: TGTGCCAGCAGCCGCGCTCCGGGACAGGGGGCGAGAAGCACTGAAGCTTTCTTT. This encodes CASSRAPGQGARSTEAFF.

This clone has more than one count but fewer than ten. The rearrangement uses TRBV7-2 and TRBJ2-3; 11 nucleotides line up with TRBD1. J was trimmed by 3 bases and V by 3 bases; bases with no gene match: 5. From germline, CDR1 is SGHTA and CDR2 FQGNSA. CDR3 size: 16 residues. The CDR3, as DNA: TGTGCCAGCAGCTTGGCCGGGACAGGGGGTACAGATACGCAGTATTTT. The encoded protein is CASSLAGTGGTDTQYF.

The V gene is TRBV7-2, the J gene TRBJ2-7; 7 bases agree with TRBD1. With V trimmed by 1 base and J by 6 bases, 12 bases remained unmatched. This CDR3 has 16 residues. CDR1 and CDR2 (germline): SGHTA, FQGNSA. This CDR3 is CASSLGTGAYLGEQYF. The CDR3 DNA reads TGTGCCAGCAGCTTAGGAACAGGGGCTTACTTGGGCGAGCAGTACTTC.

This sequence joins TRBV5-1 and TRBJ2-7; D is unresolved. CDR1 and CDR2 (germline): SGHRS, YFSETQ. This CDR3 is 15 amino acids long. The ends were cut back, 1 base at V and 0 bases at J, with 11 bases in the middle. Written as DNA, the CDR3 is TGCGCCAGCAGCTTGATTCCGCAGAGCTCCTACGAGCAGTACTTC. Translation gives CASSLIPQSSYEQYF.

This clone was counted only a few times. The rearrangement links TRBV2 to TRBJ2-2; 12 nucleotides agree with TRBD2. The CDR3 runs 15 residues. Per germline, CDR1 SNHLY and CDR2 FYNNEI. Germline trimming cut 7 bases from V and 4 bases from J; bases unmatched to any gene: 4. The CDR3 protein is CASNGGLAGTGELFF. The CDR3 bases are TGTGCCAGCAACGGGGGACTAGCGGGCACCGGGGAGCTGTTTTTT.

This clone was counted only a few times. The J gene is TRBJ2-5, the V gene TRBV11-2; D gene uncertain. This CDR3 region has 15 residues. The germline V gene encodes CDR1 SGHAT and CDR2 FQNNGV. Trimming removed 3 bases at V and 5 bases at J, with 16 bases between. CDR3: CASSFRAPLGETQYF. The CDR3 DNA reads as TGTGCCAGCAGCTTCCGAGCTCCTCTCGGGGAGACCCAGTACTTC.

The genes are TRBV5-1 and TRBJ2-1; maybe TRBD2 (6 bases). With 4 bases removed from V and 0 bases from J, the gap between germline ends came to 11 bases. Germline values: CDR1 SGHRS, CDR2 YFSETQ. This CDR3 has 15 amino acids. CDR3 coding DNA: TGCGCCAGCAGCATGGACGGGAGCTCCTACAATGAGCAGTTCTTC. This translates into CASSMDGSSYNEQFF.

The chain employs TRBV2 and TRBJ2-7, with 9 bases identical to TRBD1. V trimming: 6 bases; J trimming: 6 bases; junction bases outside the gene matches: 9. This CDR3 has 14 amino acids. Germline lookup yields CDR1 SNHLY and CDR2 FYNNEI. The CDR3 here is CASSWTGAWVEQYF. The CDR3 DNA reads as TGTGCCAGCAGCTGGACAGGGGCATGGGTCGAGCAGTACTTC.

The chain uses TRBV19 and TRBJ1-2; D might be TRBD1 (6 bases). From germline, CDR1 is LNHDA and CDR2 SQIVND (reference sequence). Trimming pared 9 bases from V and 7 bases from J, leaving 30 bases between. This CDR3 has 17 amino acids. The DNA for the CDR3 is TGTGCCAGCGCCCCTGTGGTAGGGGGTGTCAGGAGCTCTGGCTACACCTTC. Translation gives CASAPVVGGVRSSGYTF.

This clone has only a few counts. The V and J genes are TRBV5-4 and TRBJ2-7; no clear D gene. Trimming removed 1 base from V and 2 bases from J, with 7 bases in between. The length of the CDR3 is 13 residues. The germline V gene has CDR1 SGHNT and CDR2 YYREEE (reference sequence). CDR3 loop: CASSLLQTYEQYF. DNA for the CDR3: TGTGCCAGCAGCTTGCTACAGACCTACGAGCAGTACTTC.

The CDR3 DNA is TGTGCCAGCAGTCGACGGACTTACTACAATGAGCAGTTCTTC. This sequence encodes CASSRRTYYNEQFF. V gene TRBV6-6 combines with J gene TRBJ2-1; TRBD2 might be the D (5 bases). The CDR3 is made up of 14 amino acids. Per the germline V gene, CDR1 is MNHNY and CDR2 is SVGAGI (reference sequence). V lost 5 bases and J lost 3, with 11 bases in between.

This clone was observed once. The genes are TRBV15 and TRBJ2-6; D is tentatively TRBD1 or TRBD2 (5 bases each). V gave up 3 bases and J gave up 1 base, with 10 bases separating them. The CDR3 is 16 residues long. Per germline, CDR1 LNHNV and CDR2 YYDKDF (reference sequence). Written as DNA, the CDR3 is TGTGCCACCAGCAGGGGATGGGGGTCTGGGGCCAACGTCCTGACTTTC. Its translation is CATSRGWGSGANVLTF.

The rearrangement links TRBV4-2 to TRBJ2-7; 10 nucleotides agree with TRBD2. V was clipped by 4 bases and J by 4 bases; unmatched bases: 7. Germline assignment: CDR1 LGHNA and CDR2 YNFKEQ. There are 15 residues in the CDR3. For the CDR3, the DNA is TGTGCCAGCAGCCCGGAACTAGCGGGAACTTACGAGCAGTACTTC. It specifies CASSPELAGTYEQYF.

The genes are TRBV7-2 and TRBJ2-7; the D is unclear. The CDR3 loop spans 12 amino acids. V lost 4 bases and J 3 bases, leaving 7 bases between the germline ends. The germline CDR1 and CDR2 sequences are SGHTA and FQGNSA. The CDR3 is CASSSPYYEQYF. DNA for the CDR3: TGTGCCAGCAGCTCCCCTTACTACGAGCAGTACTTC. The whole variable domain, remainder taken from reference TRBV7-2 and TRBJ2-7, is GAGVSQSPSNKVTEKGKDVELRCDPISGHTALYWYRQSLGQGLEFLIYFQGNSAPDKSGLPSDRFSAERTGGSVSTLTIQRTQQEDSAVYLCASSSPYYEQYFGPGTRLTVT.

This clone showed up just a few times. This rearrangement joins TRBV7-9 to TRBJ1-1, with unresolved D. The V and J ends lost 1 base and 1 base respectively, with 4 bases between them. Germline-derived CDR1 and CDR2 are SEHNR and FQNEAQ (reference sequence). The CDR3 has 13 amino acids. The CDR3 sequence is CASSLVANTEAFF. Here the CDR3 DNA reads TGTGCCAGCAGCTTAGTGGCGAACACTGAAGCTTTCTTT. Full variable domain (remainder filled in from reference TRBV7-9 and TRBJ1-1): DTGVSQNPRHKITKRGQNVTFRCDPISEHNRLYWYRQTLGQGPEFLTYFQNEAQLEKSRLLSDRFSAERPKGSFSTLEIQRTEQGDSAMYLCASSLVANTEAFFGQGTRLTVV.

The CDR3 DNA is TGTGCCAGCAGCTTGGGACGAACGGCTAGAGTTGCAGATACGCAGTATTTT. It is translated as CASSLGRTARVADTQYF. This chain connects TRBV7-2 to TRBJ2-3; tentatively, D is TRBD1 or TRBD2 (5 bases each). The CDR3 totals 17 residues. V was shortened by 3 bases and J by 4 bases, with 20 bases between the two germline ends. Germline values: CDR1 SGHTA, CDR2 FQGNSA.

The CDR3 protein is CASRPRGSSNQPQHF. The CDR3 DNA reads as TGTGCCAGCAGACCCAGGGGGTCTAGCAATCAGCCCCAGCATTTT. The gene calls are TRBV28 and TRBJ1-5; 7 bases fit TRBD1. This CDR3 is 15 amino acids long. J lost 0 bases, V lost 6 bases, and 5 bases had no gene match. Germline assignment: CDR1 MDHEN and CDR2 SYDVKM.

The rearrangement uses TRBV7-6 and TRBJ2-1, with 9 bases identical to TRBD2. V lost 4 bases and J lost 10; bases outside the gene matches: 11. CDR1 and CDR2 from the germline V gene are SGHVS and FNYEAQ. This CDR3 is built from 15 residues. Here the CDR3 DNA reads TGTGCCAGCAGCTCCCGGCGTAGCGGGAGAGGGGAGCAGTTCTTC. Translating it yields CASSSRRSGRGEQFF.

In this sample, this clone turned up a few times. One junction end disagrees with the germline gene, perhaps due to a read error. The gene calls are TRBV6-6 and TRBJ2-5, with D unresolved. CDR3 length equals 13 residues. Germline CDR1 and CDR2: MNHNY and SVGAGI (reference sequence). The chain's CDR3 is CAISGRPQETQYF. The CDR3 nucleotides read TGTGCCATCAGTGGAAGGCCGCAAGAGACCCAGTACTTC.

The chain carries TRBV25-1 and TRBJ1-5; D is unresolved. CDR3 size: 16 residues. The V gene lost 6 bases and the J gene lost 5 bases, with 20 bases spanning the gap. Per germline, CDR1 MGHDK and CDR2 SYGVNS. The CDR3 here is CASSLEGSLHHQPQHF. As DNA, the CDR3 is TGTGCCAGCAGCTTAGAGGGCAGCCTCCACCATCAGCCCCAGCATTTT.

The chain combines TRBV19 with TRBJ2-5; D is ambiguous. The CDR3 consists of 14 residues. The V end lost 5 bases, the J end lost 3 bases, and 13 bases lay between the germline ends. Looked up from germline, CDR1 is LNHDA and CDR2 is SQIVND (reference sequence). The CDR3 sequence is CASSPHALKETQYF. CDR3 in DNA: TGTGCCAGTAGTCCCCACGCCCTGAAAGAGACCCAGTACTTC.